Sequencing of this T cell receptor beta chain was carried out in a study of OX40 agonist ivuxolimab in advanced cancers. Here immunoSEQ multiplex PCR was the method, and the copy in TCRdb shows in-frame clones only, minus some. The table lists over 55,000 clones, approximately 89% of them singletons. The sequence derives from an adult with an advanced solid tumor such as melanoma, head and neck, liver or kidney cancer. This material consisted of CD4+ or CD8+ T cells sorted from blood, taken in a trial of the OX40 agonist ivuxolimab.

This CDR3 reads CASSPHRRESTDTQYF. DNA for the CDR3: TGTGCCAGCAGTCCCCACCGGAGAGAAAGCACAGATACGCAGTATTTT. The V and J genes are TRBV27 and TRBJ2-3, with D hard to call. Trimming cost V 5 bases and J 0 bases, with 15 bases left between them. This CDR3 is 16 amino acids long. CDR1 MNHEY and CDR2 SMNVEV come from the germline V gene (reference sequence).